These 11 T cell receptor beta chains were all obtained from the same sample, sequenced in a study of human T cells and chemical hapten exposure. The time point: pre-sensitization, week 0. The treatment is: therapeutic diphenylcyclopropenone sensitization with weekly scalp DPC. TCRdb re-called the RACE reads with MiXCR, one entry per CDR3 protein. The table lists roughly 88,000 distinct CDR3 sequences, nearly 10% of them singletons. The sequencing used whole blood, collected in connection with sensitization to the hapten diphenylcyclopropenone (DPC). Receptors originate from a woman in her 40s with alopecia areata. Some clones in this sample may be carry-over from other donors' samples.

Many counts were recorded for this clonotype. The CDR3 nucleotides are TGCGCCAGCAGCCAAGATACCGGCAACAGTTCACCCCTCCACTTT. It codes for CASSQDTGNSSPLHF. The V and J genes are TRBV4-1 and TRBJ1-6; no clear D gene. Trimming shortened V by 0 bases and J by 9 bases, and 12 bases separated the two germline ends. CDR1 and CDR2 from the germline V gene are MGHRA and YSYEKL. The CDR3 totals 15 residues.

This chain links TRBV20-1 with TRBJ2-7, with D perhaps TRBD1 (6 bases). CDR3 length equals 15 residues. CDR1 is DFQATT, CDR2 SNEGSKA, per germline (reference sequence). Trimming removed 1 base at V and 2 bases at J, with 15 bases between. The CDR3 reads CSARVKGDPTYEQYF. The CDR3 coding sequence is TGCAGTGCTAGAGTTAAGGGGGACCCTACCTACGAGCAGTACTTC.

V usage is TRBV20-1 and J usage is TRBJ2-1; 9 bases align to TRBD2. Germline V CDR1 and CDR2: DFQATT, SNEGSKA (reference sequence). The CDR3 loop spans 21 amino acids. The junction had 22 bases not matched to a gene; V was cut back by 3 bases and J by 1 base. CDR3 bases: TGCAGTGCTAGCGGAACAGGAGCGGGGGGCATTCCCTTACCTTCCTACAATGAGCAGTTCTTC. Residues: CSASGTGAGGIPLPSYNEQFF.

This clonotype was detected ten times or more. The V and J genes are TRBV18 and TRBJ1-2; weak D call: TRBD1 (5 bases). CDR1 and CDR2 from the germline V gene are KGHSH and LQKENI. The CDR3 loop spans 13 amino acids. Trimming stripped 3 bases from V and 4 bases from J, with 9 bases between. The CDR3 protein is CASSPDSSYGYTF. CDR3 sequence (DNA): TGTGCCAGCTCACCCGACAGTAGCTATGGCTACACCTTC.

The rearrangement uses TRBV4-2 and TRBJ1-2; unclear D gene. CDR1 LGHNA and CDR2 YNFKEQ come from the germline V gene. V dropped 0 bases and J dropped 3 bases, with 11 bases sitting between them. This CDR3 contains 15 residues. The CDR3 DNA reads as TGTGCCAGCAGCCAAGATGTACAGTATTACTATGGCTACACCTTC. This gives the protein CASSQDVQYYYGYTF.

This clonotype occurred many times. This rearrangement joins TRBV9 to TRBJ2-1; no firm D call. With 0 bases removed from V and 9 bases from J, the gap between germline ends came to 16 bases. Germline CDR1 is SGDLS and CDR2 is YYNGEE. The CDR3 contains 15 residues. For the CDR3, the DNA is TGTGCCAGCAGCGTAGAGGAGCCTTGGGCTGTTGAGCAGTTCTTC. Translation gives CASSVEEPWAVEQFF.

This clonotype was seen many times. The rearrangement uses TRBV30 and TRBJ2-3, with 7 bases lining up with TRBD2. Germline loops: CDR1 GTSNPN, CDR2 SVGIG (reference sequence). The junction had 7 bases not matched to a gene; V was cut back by 3 bases and J by 1 base. The CDR3 contains 15 residues. The CDR3 DNA reads as TGTGCCTGGAGCCACCGCGCGGGGGGCACAGATACGCAGTATTTT. As protein: CAWSHRAGGTDTQYF.

This chain links TRBV20-1 with TRBJ2-1; 13 bases agree with TRBD2. The CDR3 has 17 amino acids. Germline CDR1 and CDR2: DFQATT and SNEGSKA (reference sequence). J was trimmed by 4 bases and V by 1 base; bases with no gene match: 7. CDR3 region: CSARVTSGGAKYNEQFF. CDR3 nucleotides: TGCAGTGCTAGAGTAACTAGCGGGGGGGCCAAATACAATGAGCAGTTCTTC.

The genes are TRBV5-4 and TRBJ2-5, with 9 bases matching TRBD2. With 2 bases clipped from V and 4 bases from J, the junction kept 6 bases outside the gene matches. Germline values: CDR1 SGHNT, CDR2 YYREEE (reference sequence). This CDR3 is 15 amino acids long. CDR3 sequence: CASSFKRGAVETQYF. The CDR3 region has the DNA TGTGCCAGCAGCTTCAAGCGGGGGGCGGTAGAGACCCAGTACTTC.

A few counts support this clonotype. The genes are TRBV28 and TRBJ2-3; 8 nucleotides match TRBD2. Germline CDR1 is MDHEN and CDR2 is SYDVKM. V was clipped by 6 bases and J by 6 bases; unmatched bases: 8. This CDR3 region has 14 residues. The CDR3 sequence is CASRNSGGRDTQYF. The CDR3 nucleotides are TGTGCCAGCAGAAACAGCGGGGGTCGGGATACGCAGTATTTT.

The chain has TRBV4-3 and TRBJ1-5; no clear D. Germline V lookup: CDR1 LGHNA, CDR2 YSLEER. V lost 1 base, J lost 0 bases, and 7 bases lay in between. The CDR3 totals 15 residues. In DNA, the CDR3 is TGCGCCAGCAGCCAAGCCCGAGGTAGCAATCAGCCCCAGCATTTT. Protein sequence: CASSQARGSNQPQHF.